The 2 T cell receptor beta chains listed next were all sequenced from one sample in a study of T-cell memory formation after mild COVID-19 (dated by TCRdb to 2020 to 2023). The library was prepared using 5' RACE. These reads were obtained on an Illumina NovaSeq 6000. The public reads were reanalyzed by TCRdb: fastp trimming at Q25, MiXCR alignment, in-frame beta chains only. Rows are combined by CDR3 protein, so each entry shows the most common genes and DNA. The sample table lists some 250,000 distinct CDR3 sequences, approximately 9% of them with a count of one. The top ten hold 22% of the sample. The sequenced sample was PBMCs or a T cell subset sorted from them (not recorded which). All receptors come from a man aged 18 to 29 who had mild COVID-19 (a few samples of this study predate the infection). The sample titles of this study are shuffled in the database, so cell type and time point are left out; the donor was told from shared clones.

V gene TRBV6-1 combines with J gene TRBJ1-1, with D uncertain. V was pared by 6 bases and J by 11 bases, with 13 bases between. The length of the CDR3 is 11 residues. Germline CDR1 MNHNS, CDR2 SASEGT. As DNA, the CDR3 is TGTGCCAGCAGCGCATCCCTGCCTGCTTTCTTT. It encodes CASSASLPAFF.

This clonotype was counted between two and nine times. This chain uses TRBV12-3 or TRBV12-4 with TRBJ2-1; 10 bases match TRBD2. V lost 5 bases to trimming and J lost 9 bases; unmatched junction nucleotides: 10. The CDR3 is made up of 15 amino acids. The CDR3 region has the DNA TGTGCCAGCAGTAGGGCTAGCGGGGGTTGGGGTGAGCAGTTCTTC. It yields the protein CASSRASGGWGEQFF.